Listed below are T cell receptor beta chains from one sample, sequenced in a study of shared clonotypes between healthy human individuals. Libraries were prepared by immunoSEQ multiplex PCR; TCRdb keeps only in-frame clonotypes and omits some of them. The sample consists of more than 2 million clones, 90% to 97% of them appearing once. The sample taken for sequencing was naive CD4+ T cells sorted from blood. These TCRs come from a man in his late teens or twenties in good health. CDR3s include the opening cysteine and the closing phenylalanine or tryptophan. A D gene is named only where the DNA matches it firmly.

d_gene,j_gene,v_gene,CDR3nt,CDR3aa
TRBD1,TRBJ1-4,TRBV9,TGTGCCAGCAGTCTGGGACAGGGGAGGGATGAAAAACTGTTTTTT,CASSLGQGRDEKLFF
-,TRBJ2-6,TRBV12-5,TGTGCTAGTGGAAGAGGGGCGCTATCTGGGGCCAACGTCCTGACTTTC,CASGRGALSGANVLTF
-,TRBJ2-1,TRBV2,TGTGCCAGCAGTGATGGTAGTTACAATGAGCAGTTCTTC,CASSDGSYNEQFF
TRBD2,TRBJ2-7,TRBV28,TGTGCCAGCAGTTTAACGCTAGCGGGGGGTACCTACGAGCAGTACTTC,CASSLTLAGGTYEQYF
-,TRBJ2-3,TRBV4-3,TGCGCCAGCAGCCGCCGGTTGGGGGGAGCGGGAGATACGCAGTATTTT,CASSRRLGGAGDTQYF
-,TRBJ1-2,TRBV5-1,TGCGCCAGCAGCGCAGACACTTATGGCTACACCTTC,CASSADTYGYTF
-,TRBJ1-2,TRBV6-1,TGTGCCAGCGGGGGGCACGGGACGGCTGTCTATGGCTACACCTTC,CASGGHGTAVYGYTF
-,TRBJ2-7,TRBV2,TGTGCCAGCAGTGCCTCCGTCTACGAGCAGTACTTC,CASSASVYEQYF
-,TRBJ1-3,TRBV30,TGTGCCTGGAGTGTACAAGGTAGCTCTGGAAACACCATATATTTT,CAWSVQGSSGNTIYF
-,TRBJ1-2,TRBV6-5,TGTGCCAGCAGTTTCAGGGCCTCGCCGGGGGGCTACACCTTC,CASSFRASPGGYTF